This TCR beta chain was retrieved from a study of blood T cell repertoires in COVID-19. V shed 4 bases and J 8 bases; nucleotides not matched to a gene: 9. CDR3 length: 16 amino acids. Germline lookup yields CDR1 LNHDA and CDR2 SQIVND (reference sequence). As handled by the study authors: Estimation of nucleated cell counts relied on the amplification of reference gene primers. Assay used: immunoSEQ multiplex PCR; TCRdb lists only in-frame clones, some missing. V and J calls and clone size are given by that table; D and trimming were obtained from the DNA. This table has roughly 350,000 clones, about 90% appearing once.

The clonotype comes from a woman aged 18 to 35 who had recovered from COVID-19. The material sequenced was peripheral blood. The chain employs TRBV19 and TRBJ2-1, with 12 bases that match TRBD2. The CDR3 reads CASSTPGLAGRHEQFF. The DNA for the CDR3 is TGTGCCAGTAGTACCCCGGGACTAGCGGGTAGGCATGAGCAGTTCTTC.